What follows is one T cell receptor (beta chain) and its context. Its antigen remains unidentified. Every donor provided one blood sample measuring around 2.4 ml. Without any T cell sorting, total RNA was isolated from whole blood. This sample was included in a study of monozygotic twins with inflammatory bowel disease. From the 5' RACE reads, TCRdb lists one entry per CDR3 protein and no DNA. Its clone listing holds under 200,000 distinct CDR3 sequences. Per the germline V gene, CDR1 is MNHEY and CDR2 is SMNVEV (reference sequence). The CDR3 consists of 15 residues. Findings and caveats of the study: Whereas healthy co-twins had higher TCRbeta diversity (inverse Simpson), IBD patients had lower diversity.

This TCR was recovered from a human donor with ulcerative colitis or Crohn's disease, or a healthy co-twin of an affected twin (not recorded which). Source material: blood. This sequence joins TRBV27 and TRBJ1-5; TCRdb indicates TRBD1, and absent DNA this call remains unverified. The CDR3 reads CASSFGTGTNQPQHF.